These T cell receptor beta chains were read from a single sample in a study of regulatory T cells in long-lasting Graves disease. TCRdb re-derived calls from the multiplex PCR reads in MiXCR, one entry per CDR3 protein. The sample lists some 460,000 distinct CDR3 sequences, around 16% occurring once. The same data also went into a second study, on T cells in Graves' hyperthyroidism and ophthalmopathy.

The input for sequencing was peripheral blood mononuclear cells (PBMCs), taken at new diagnosis, from a patient treated with antithyroid drugs. Receptor source: a man aged 40-55 years with Graves disease. The conserved cysteine and the conserved F or W are not part of the CDR3 here.

>TRBJ2-5|TRBV20-1
SATDRVQETQY
>TRBJ2-7|TRBV28
ASRPAGGRTYEQY
>TRBJ2-3|TRBV2
ASRAGLAMSDTQY
>TRBJ2-2|TRBV7-3
ASRRTPGDTGELF
>TRBJ2-5|TRBV5-1
ASSYRRDRQETQY
>TRBJ2-3|TRBV20-1
SARESGRSTDTQY
>TRBJ1-1|TRBV9
ASSVDPPQGAKTEAF
>TRBJ1-5|TRBV9
ASSKQGALDQPQH
>TRBJ2-1|TRBV6-1
ASSLERLVTNEQF
>TRBJ1-4|TRBV6-2/TRBV6-3
ASSEGKANEKLF
>TRBJ1-5|TRBV15
ATSGQTYSNQPQH
>TRBJ2-7|TRBV3-1
ASSQAGTSDSEQY
>TRBJ2-7|TRBV28
ASSYSGTDYEQY
>TRBJ1-3|TRBV27
ASRTDENTIY
>TRBJ1-5|TRBV7-8
ASSTRLWGAGQPQH
>TRBJ1-5|TRBV27
ASSLFSGQPQH
>TRBJ2-1|TRBV2
ASLFPSSYNEQF
>TRBJ1-5|TRBV7-8
ASSLEYAPQH
>TRBJ1-1|TRBV3-1
ASSRQTGRGTEAF
>TRBJ2-1|TRBV7-3
AGSTTGNEQF
>TRBJ2-1|TRBV24-1
ATSDRLAGSSYNEQF
>TRBJ2-2|TRBV5-1
ASSLVGGYTGELF
>TRBJ2-5|TRBV5-1
ASSRRQAEETQY
>TRBJ1-5|TRBV28
ASSKHGTFASNQPQH
>TRBJ2-5|TRBV5-1
ASSLGTGTGGQETQY
>TRBJ2-7|TRBV20-1
SARDPGRQIYEQY
>TRBJ1-1|TRBV18
ASSPGQGFRNTEAF